These 18 T cell receptor beta chains originate from one sample sequenced in a study of OX40 agonist ivuxolimab in advanced cancers. Assay: immunoSEQ multiplex PCR; the TCRdb copy retains only in-frame clones and omits some. The sample holds about 70,000 clones, roughly 78% seen once. This sample comprised CD4+ or CD8+ T cells sorted from blood, obtained in a trial of the OX40 agonist ivuxolimab. The receptors derive from an adult with an advanced solid tumor such as melanoma, head and neck, liver or kidney cancer.

The rearrangement uses TRBV5-1 and TRBJ2-6; 8 bases map to TRBD1. CDR1 is SGHRS and CDR2 is YFSETQ in the germline V gene. The CDR3 sequence is 18 residues long. V dropped 2 bases and J dropped 3; count of bases not matched to a gene: 10. CDR3 loop: CASSFQGTGLSGANVLTF. The CDR3 DNA follows: TGCGCCAGCAGCTTTCAGGGGACAGGCTTAAGTGGGGCCAACGTCCTGACTTTC.

The rearrangement joins TRBV11-2 to TRBJ2-1; 11 nucleotides match TRBD2. The germline V gene has CDR1 SGHAT and CDR2 FQNNGV. After removal of 2 bases from V and 6 bases from J, the junction contained 12 bases not matched to a gene. The CDR3 runs 18 residues. The CDR3 region has the DNA TGTGCCAGCAGCTTAAAACTAGCGGGGGACTATGGCCTCAATGAGCAGTTCTTC. It codes for CASSLKLAGDYGLNEQFF. Filled out from reference TRBV11-2 and TRBJ2-1, the complete variable domain reads EAGVAQSPRYKIIEKRQSVAFWCNPISGHATLYWYQQILGQGPKLLIQFQNNGVVDDSQLPKDRFSAERLKGVDSTLKIQPAKLEDSAVYLCASSLKLAGDYGLNEQFFGPGTRLTVL.

The rearrangement links TRBV9 to TRBJ2-7, with a tentative D call TRBD2 (5 bases). The CDR3 has 16 residues. V was cut by 0 bases and J by 6 bases, with 19 bases left in between. Per the germline V gene, CDR1 is SGDLS and CDR2 is YYNGEE. CDR3 protein: CASSVGSQAGGLEQYF. The DNA for the CDR3 is TGTGCCAGCAGCGTAGGGTCGCAGGCGGGTGGGCTCGAGCAGTACTTC.

The chain combines TRBV6-5 with TRBJ2-7; the D is unclear. V was clipped by 6 bases and J by 4 bases, with 13 bases between them. This CDR3 has 13 residues. Germline V gene sequence: CDR1 MNHEY, CDR2 SVGAGI. The CDR3 DNA is TGTGCCAGCAGAACTAAGGTCCCATACGAGCAGTACTTC. The encoded protein is CASRTKVPYEQYF.

V is TRBV6-5 and J is TRBJ2-5, with D perhaps TRBD2 (6 bases). TRBJ2-7 explains the end of the DNA better; the J call may be wrong. Per germline, CDR1 MNHEY and CDR2 SVGAGI. The CDR3 totals 15 residues. CDR3 in amino acids: CASRKGGEPNYEQYF. CDR3 in DNA: TGTGCCAGCAGAAAAGGAGGGGAACCCAACTACGAGCAGTACTTC.

The chain joins TRBV27 to TRBJ1-2, with TRBD1 matching 7 bases. CDR3 length: 13 residues. Germline V CDR1 and CDR2: MNHEY, SMNVEV (reference sequence). J lost 3 bases, V lost 5 bases, and 3 bases had no gene match. The CDR3 spells CASSLQGYYGYTF. CDR3 DNA sequence: TGTGCCAGCAGTCTACAGGGGTACTATGGCTACACCTTC.

A few counts support this clone. V usage is TRBV27 and J usage is TRBJ2-1, with D perhaps assigned TRBD1 or TRBD2 (5 bases each). The CDR3 contains 16 residues. Trimming left V 3 bases short and J 5 bases short, with 17 bases between. From germline, CDR1 is MNHEY and CDR2 SMNVEV (reference sequence). CDR3 nucleotide sequence: TGTGCCAGCAGTTTTTTGCCGATGGGGCGGGACAATGAGCAGTTCTTC. It encodes CASSFLPMGRDNEQFF.

V gene TRBV2 combines with J gene TRBJ1-2; TRBD1 aligns across 10 bases. This CDR3 has 15 residues. V gave up 8 bases and J gave up 4 bases; unmatched junction bases: 10. The V gene's germline CDR1 is SNHLY and CDR2 FYNNEI. CDR3 DNA: TGTGCCAGCCCGGGGGGACAGGGGTTAGGCTATGGCTACACCTTC. Translating gives CASPGGQGLGYGYTF.

V and J are TRBV5-6 and TRBJ1-4; TRBD1 agrees at 8 bases. The J segment lost 5 bases and the V segment lost 4 bases, leaving 4 bases of the junction unmatched. Germline V gene lookup returns CDR1 SGHDT and CDR2 YYEEEE. This CDR3 has 14 amino acids. The CDR3 nucleotides are TGTGCCAGCAGCCCCGGGGACAGGAATGAAAAACTGTTTTTT. Translation: CASSPGDRNEKLFF.

This clone has a single count. The V and J genes are TRBV5-1 and TRBJ1-3; 7 bases match TRBD1. V gave up 5 bases and J gave up 9 bases; unmatched junction bases: 8. CDR1 is SGHRS and CDR2 is YFSETQ in the germline V gene. This CDR3 spans 13 amino acids. The CDR3: CASRIGDSGTIYF. DNA of the CDR3: TGCGCCAGCAGGATCGGGGACAGTGGCACCATATATTTT.

V and J are TRBV4-1 and TRBJ2-7; 8 bases are shared with TRBD1. There are 17 residues in the CDR3. The ends lost 0 bases at V and 3 bases at J; junction bases unmatched: 10. CDR1 MGHRA and CDR2 YSYEKL come from the germline V gene. In DNA form, the CDR3 reads TGCGCCAGCAGCCAAGACTATAACCGGGACAGGATCTACGAGCAGTACTTC. Amino acid sequence: CASSQDYNRDRIYEQYF.

The gene calls are TRBV19 and TRBJ1-5, with D possibly being TRBD1 (6 bases). This CDR3 contains 17 residues. Trimming removed 3 bases from V and 5 bases from J, with 20 bases in between. Germline CDR1 reads LNHDA; CDR2 reads SQIVND (reference sequence). CDR3 nucleotide sequence: TGTGCCAGTAGTATTGCCCCGGACAGACAGGTGGATCAGCCCCAGCATTTT. Translation: CASSIAPDRQVDQPQHF.

The chain is built from TRBV27 and TRBJ1-1; 8 bases match TRBD1. CDR1 is MNHEY, CDR2 SMNVEV, per germline (reference sequence). The CDR3 is 14 amino acids. The ends lost 0 bases at V and 8 bases at J; junction bases unmatched: 5. CDR3 residues: CASSLSWQGAEAFF. Written as DNA, the CDR3 is TGTGCCAGCAGTTTATCTTGGCAGGGGGCCGAAGCTTTCTTT.

This clone has just one count. This chain uses TRBV6-1 with TRBJ2-1; D may match TRBD1 or TRBD2 (5 bases each). Germline CDR1 and CDR2: MNHNS and SASEGT. CDR3 length equals 14 residues. V lost 7 bases to trimming and J lost 4 bases, with 14 bases between them. CDR3 nucleotide sequence: TGTGCCAGCACCGTTACCGGGACGTACAATGAGCAGTTCTTC. Protein sequence: CASTVTGTYNEQFF.

This clone appeared once. This chain links TRBV4-3 with TRBJ1-2; no clear D. This CDR3 has 13 amino acids. Per germline, CDR1 LGHNA and CDR2 YSLEER. Trimming left V 0 bases short and J 7 bases short, with 9 bases between. The CDR3 DNA reads TGCGCCAGCAGCCAAGATCTAGAGTTTGGCTACACCTTC. Amino acids: CASSQDLEFGYTF.

This clone was seen only a few times. The chain combines TRBV7-2 with TRBJ1-6; 9 bases map to TRBD1. With V trimmed by 4 bases and J by 9 bases, 10 bases remained unmatched. The CDR3 has 16 residues. Germline CDR1 reads SGHTA; CDR2 reads FQGNSA. CDR3 bases: TGTGCCAGCAGCTCGGCAGGGACAGGGATGGCTTCACCCCTCCACTTT. This encodes CASSSAGTGMASPLHF. The variable domain in full, completed from reference TRBV7-2 and TRBJ1-6, reads GAGVSQSPSNKVTEKGKDVELRCDPISGHTALYWYRQSLGQGLEFLIYFQGNSAPDKSGLPSDRFSAERTGGSVSTLTIQRTQQEDSAVYLCASSSAGTGMASPLHFGNGTRLTVT.

In regard to this clone: The same CDR3 also results from other DNA sequences found in this sample. J is TRBJ2-2 and V is TRBV5-4; no reliable D call. Per the germline V gene, CDR1 is SGHNT and CDR2 is YYREEE (reference sequence). V was shortened by 0 bases and J by 4 bases, with 7 bases between the two germline ends. This CDR3 has 14 residues. The CDR3 sequence: CASSLGGGTGELFF. DNA for the CDR3: TGTGCCAGCAGCTTGGGGGGTGGCACCGGGGAGCTGTTTTTT.

This rearrangement joins TRBV18 to TRBJ2-7; unclear D gene. This CDR3 is 14 amino acids long. The V and J ends lost 3 bases and 1 base respectively, with 10 bases between them. Per germline, CDR1 KGHSH and CDR2 LQKENI. CDR3 region: CASSPLRISYEQYF. CDR3 nucleotide sequence: TGTGCCAGCTCACCCCTGAGGATTTCCTACGAGCAGTACTTC.